This T cell receptor (beta chain) was sequenced in a study of HIV-infected patients and healthy controls. About 480 ng RNA was reverse transcribed with alpha and beta constant-region primers. Each of the alpha and beta chains got its own library through chain-specific third strand synthesis with indices. All rearrangements within a chain used one primer pair; cDNA molecules carried barcodes. Each molecule carried a 12-nucleotide identifier made of two joined random hexamers added before amplification. A single record per CDR3 protein comes from TCRdb applying MiXCR to the 5' RACE reads. The sample records under 20,000 distinct CDR3 sequences, 4.5% to 5.5% being singletons. This clonotype appeared many times. Germline V gene lookup returns CDR1 MNHEY and CDR2 SVGEGT. This CDR3 spans 15 amino acids. After removal of 5 bases from V and 0 bases from J, the junction contained 4 bases not matched to a gene.

No cell fractionation was done, so the repertoire covers all unsorted peripheral blood T cells. As controls, some ten uninfected healthy donors gave samples, and several gave a couple of samples roughly 3 months apart. This rearrangement joins TRBV6-2 or TRBV6-3 to TRBJ2-7, with TRBD2 matching over 10 bases. The specimen sequenced was blood. This receptor was taken from an adult in good health. CDR3 in amino acids: CASSISGGSSYEQYF. CDR3 coding DNA: TGTGCCAGCAGTATTAGCGGGGGGAGCTCCTACGAGCAGTACTTC.